What follows are 32 T cell receptor beta chains derived from one specimen sequenced in a study of cytomegalovirus exposure and HLA in healthy donors. The protocol was immunoSEQ multiplex PCR, while the TCRdb copy is restricted to in-frame clones and leaves out a portion. The sample contains some 140,000 clones, around four fifths of which appear only once. The specimen was PBMCs. These receptor sequences come from a woman aged 25 to 39 in good health and CMV-seronegative.

The CDR3, as DNA: TGTGCCAGCAGTGCGGGACAACTAAACACCGGGGAGCTGTTTTTT. Protein product: CASSAGQLNTGELFF. The rearrangement joins TRBV25-1 to TRBJ2-2; maybe TRBD1 (6 bases). Looked up from germline, CDR1 is MGHDK and CDR2 is SYGVNS. Deletions cut 4 bases from V and 2 bases from J, with 11 bases between. The CDR3 covers 15 residues.

The V call is TRBV25-1, the J call TRBJ2-3; 7 bases map to TRBD1. The germline gives CDR1 MGHDK, CDR2 SYGVNS. With V trimmed by 4 bases and J by 6 bases, 7 bases remained unmatched. The CDR3 has 14 residues. In DNA form, the CDR3 reads TGTGCCAGCAGTGGCGTGAGGGGGCTCGATACGCAGTATTTT. Translating it yields CASSGVRGLDTQYF.

The chain employs TRBV27 and TRBJ2-5, with a possible D match to TRBD2 (6 bases). The CDR3 has 18 residues. Germline assignment: CDR1 MNHEY and CDR2 SMNVEV (reference sequence). Trimming shortened V by 5 bases and J by 9 bases, and 31 bases separated the two germline ends. The DNA of the CDR3 is TGTGCCAGCAGTCCCCTGGGGGTCTTCCGGGACTCCTATTTCGCCCAGTACTTC. Protein: CASSPLGVFRDSYFAQYF.

This clone came up once. V is TRBV7-8 and J is TRBJ2-3, with 12 bases identical to TRBD2. The CDR3 has 15 amino acids. Germline CDR1 SGHVS, CDR2 FQNEAQ. The V segment lost 5 bases and the J segment 3 bases; nucleotides outside the gene matches: 3. For the CDR3, the DNA is TGTGCCAGCAGCCCGACTAGCGGGGGTACAGATACGCAGTATTTT. It encodes CASSPTSGGTDTQYF.

The chain carries TRBV19 and TRBJ2-5; possible D gene TRBD1, 6 bases. The CDR3 length is 16 residues. CDR1 is LNHDA and CDR2 is SQIVND in the germline V gene (reference sequence). Between the trimmed V and J ends, which lost 8 bases and 1 base, there was a span of 20 bases. CDR3: CASGVGTKDSQETQYF. The CDR3 nucleotides are TGTGCCAGTGGGGTTGGAACCAAGGACAGCCAAGAGACCCAGTACTTC.

The rearrangement joins TRBV7-2 to TRBJ2-7; no reliable D call. Between the trimmed V and J ends, which lost 1 base and 6 bases, there was a span of 7 bases. This CDR3 region has 12 residues. Germline-derived CDR1 and CDR2 are SGHTA and FQGNSA. CDR3 protein: CASSLGQFEQYF. CDR3 sequence (DNA): TGTGCCAGCAGCTTAGGCCAGTTCGAGCAGTACTTC.

The chain combines TRBV10-3 with TRBJ2-7; 7 bases align to TRBD1. The trim removed 7 bases at V and 0 bases at J, leaving 6 bases unmatched. Germline V CDR1 and CDR2: ENHRY, SYGVKD. The CDR3 is 14 residues long. This CDR3 reads CAIKGRTGSYEQYF. The CDR3 DNA reads TGTGCCATCAAGGGAAGGACAGGCTCCTACGAGCAGTACTTC.

The chain joins TRBV30 to TRBJ2-7; 9 bases map to TRBD1. Germline CDR1 is GTSNPN and CDR2 is SVGIG (reference sequence). Losses at the gene ends were 5 bases for V and 6 bases for J; bases not matched to a gene: 5. This CDR3 is 12 amino acids long. In DNA form, the CDR3 reads TGTGCCTGGTGGGGACAGGGAGGCGAGCAGTACTTC. Translated, it gives CAWWGQGGEQYF. The whole variable domain, remainder taken from reference TRBV30 and TRBJ2-7, is SQTIHQWPATLVQPVGSPLSLECTVEGTSNPNLYWYRQAAGRGLQLLFYSVGIGQISSEVPQNLSASRPQDRQFILSSKKLLLSDSGFYLCAWWGQGGEQYFGPGTRLTVT.

The chain is built from TRBV5-4 and TRBJ2-1; TRBD2 matches at 9 bases. Germline CDR1 SGHNT, CDR2 YYREEE (reference sequence). V lost 7 bases, J lost 8 bases, and 7 bases stayed unmatched. This CDR3 comprises 13 residues. The CDR3 nucleotides are TGTGCCAGCGGTAGGCGGGGGGGTTATGAGCAGTTCTTC. Encoded protein: CASGRRGGYEQFF.

With regard to this clone: Other DNA sequences within the sample encode an identical CDR3. CDR3 sequence (DNA): TGCGCCAGCAGCTTGGTTCCGGGTAACTATGGCTACACCTTC. This sequence encodes CASSLVPGNYGYTF. The chain links TRBV5-1 to TRBJ1-2; D gene unclear. This CDR3 spans 14 amino acids. Germline V gene lookup returns CDR1 SGHRS and CDR2 YFSETQ. V was shortened by 0 bases and J by 1 base, with 7 bases between the two germline ends.

The chain is built from TRBV29-1 and TRBJ2-5, with 9 bases lining up with TRBD2. The CDR3 is made up of 17 amino acids. The germline V gene encodes CDR1 SQVTM and CDR2 ANQGSEA. CDR3 in amino acids: CSINRWLAGTLQETQYF. CDR3 DNA sequence: TGCAGTATCAATAGGTGGCTAGCGGGGACCCTACAAGAGACCCAGTACTTC.

The chain recombines TRBV18 with TRBJ2-1; TRBD2 agrees at 10 bases. CDR3 size: 15 residues. After removal of 5 bases from V and 4 bases from J, the junction contained 5 bases not matched to a gene. In germline, CDR1 is KGHSH, CDR2 LQKENI. Here the CDR3 reads CASSAIAGGYNEQFF. The DNA for the CDR3 is TGTGCCAGCTCAGCTATAGCGGGGGGTTACAATGAGCAGTTCTTC.

This clone has more than one count but fewer than ten. The genes are TRBV6-4 and TRBJ2-1; the match to TRBD2 covers 16 bases. V shed 2 bases, J shed 6 bases, and the junction held 4 bases outside the gene matches. Germline CDR1 and CDR2: MRHNA and SNTAGT. The CDR3 sequence is 17 residues long. CDR3 loop: CASSDGTSGGAGNEQFF. The CDR3 bases are TGTGCCAGCAGTGACGGGACTAGCGGGGGGGCTGGCAATGAGCAGTTCTTC.

The J gene is TRBJ2-3, the V gene TRBV6-5, with TRBD2 as a possible D gene (6 bases). The CDR3 runs 13 residues. Deletions cut 10 bases from V and 5 bases from J, with 16 bases between. CDR1 MNHEY and CDR2 SVGAGI come from the germline V gene. This chain's CDR3 is CAIRREVLDTQYF. The CDR3 region has the DNA TGTGCCATTCGGAGGGAGGTTTTAGATACGCAGTATTTT.

This chain joins TRBV14 and TRBJ1-5, with TRBD1 matching over 7 bases. The CDR3 is 14 amino acids. The V and J ends lost 2 bases and 2 bases, in that order; junction bases with no gene match: 0. Germline assignment: CDR1 SGHDN and CDR2 FVKESK. In nucleotides, the CDR3 is TGTGCCAGCAGCCAAACAGGGGGCAATCAGCCCCAGCATTTT. Protein sequence: CASSQTGGNQPQHF.

This chain connects TRBV5-8 to TRBJ2-5, with 9 bases identical to TRBD1. This CDR3 has 15 amino acids. J lost 4 bases, V lost 3 bases, and 7 bases had no gene match. Germline V gene sequence: CDR1 SGHTS, CDR2 YDEGEE. The CDR3 region has the DNA TGTGCCAGCAGCTCCGGACGGGACAGGGCAGAGACCCAGTACTTC. As protein: CASSSGRDRAETQYF.

The V call is TRBV11-2, the J call TRBJ2-6, with TRBD1 matching 8 bases. The CDR3 runs 14 residues. V shed 6 bases, J shed 2 bases, and the junction held 0 bases outside the gene matches. Germline V gives CDR1 SGHAT, CDR2 FQNNGV. CDR3 in DNA: TGTGCCAGCAGACAGGGGGCTGGGGCCAACGTCCTGACTTTC. It is translated as CASRQGAGANVLTF. Drawing the rest from reference TRBV11-2 and TRBJ2-6, the complete variable domain is EAGVAQSPRYKIIEKRQSVAFWCNPISGHATLYWYQQILGQGPKLLIQFQNNGVVDDSQLPKDRFSAERLKGVDSTLKIQPAKLEDSAVYLCASRQGAGANVLTFGAGSRLTVL.

In this sample, this clone turned up once. CDR3 nucleotide sequence: TGTGCCAGCAGTAGTACAGGGGCCCTTCCCTACGAGCAGTACTTC. Encoded protein: CASSSTGALPYEQYF. This chain links TRBV27 with TRBJ2-7, with TRBD1 identical over 7 bases. V trimming: 5 bases; J trimming: 2 bases; junction bases outside the gene matches: 9. The CDR3 extends over 15 amino acids. The germline gives CDR1 MNHEY, CDR2 SMNVEV (reference sequence).

The V gene is TRBV28, the J gene TRBJ1-1; 8 bases are a match to TRBD1. The CDR3 is 14 residues long. The germline gives CDR1 MDHEN, CDR2 SYDVKM. V lost 7 bases to trimming and J lost 5 bases; unmatched junction nucleotides: 9. Here the CDR3 DNA reads TGTGCCAGCACCCATCGGGACAGGCAAACTGAAGCTTTCTTT. Its translation: CASTHRDRQTEAFF.

The V and J genes are TRBV19 and TRBJ1-5, with 9 positions matching TRBD1. Germline-derived CDR1 and CDR2 are LNHDA and SQIVND (reference sequence). This CDR3 has 16 amino acids. Trimming removed 3 bases from V and 3 bases from J; junction bases left unmatched: 6. The CDR3 DNA is TGTGCCAGTAGTATCGATAGACAGGGGGTCAATCAGCCCCAGCATTTT. Protein: CASSIDRQGVNQPQHF.

The chain employs TRBV11-2 and TRBJ2-7; TRBD1 matches 12 bases. This CDR3 contains 16 residues. Germline V gene sequence: CDR1 SGHAT, CDR2 FQNNGV. V trimming: 5 bases; J trimming: 5 bases; junction bases outside the gene matches: 10. In DNA, the CDR3 is TGTGCCAGCAGCACAAAACCGGGACAGGGGGCCGACGAGCAGTACTTC. It is translated as CASSTKPGQGADEQYF.

V gene TRBV5-1 combines with J gene TRBJ1-1; TRBD1 might be the D (6 bases). Germline CDR1 reads SGHRS; CDR2 reads YFSETQ. The CDR3 length is 16 residues. V lost 2 bases to trimming and J lost 1 base, with 15 bases between them. The CDR3 here is CASSFIDLGQNTEAFF. The CDR3 bases are TGCGCCAGCAGCTTCATAGACCTGGGACAGAACACTGAAGCTTTCTTT.

This chain uses TRBV10-2 with TRBJ1-2, with a possible D match to TRBD1 (5 bases). This CDR3 region has 13 residues. CDR1 is WSHSY and CDR2 is SAAADI in the germline V gene. V was pared by 0 bases and J by 3 bases, with 5 bases between. The CDR3: CASSESRDYGYTF. DNA of the CDR3: TGCGCCAGCAGTGAGTCCAGGGACTATGGCTACACCTTC.

This clone has just a few counts. The V and J genes are TRBV30 and TRBJ1-3, with 7 nucleotides matching TRBD1. Germline assignment: CDR1 GTSNPN and CDR2 SVGIG (reference sequence). Trimming cost V 3 bases and J 2 bases; bases outside gene matches: 7. This CDR3 region has 15 residues. This chain's CDR3 is CAWSETRGPGNTIYF. The CDR3 DNA follows: TGTGCCTGGAGCGAAACTAGGGGGCCTGGAAACACCATATATTTT.

V usage is TRBV15 and J usage is TRBJ2-1, with D perhaps matching TRBD1 (5 bases). V was clipped by 3 bases and J by 10 bases, with 16 bases between them. CDR3 length: 14 amino acids. Germline CDR1 and CDR2: LNHNV and YYDKDF (reference sequence). CDR3 coding DNA: TGTGCCACCAGCAGGGCGCAGGGTCTAGGAGAGCAGTTCTTC. This sequence encodes CATSRAQGLGEQFF. The full variable domain, completed using reference TRBV15 and TRBJ2-1, is DAMVIQNPRYQVTQFGKPVTLSCSQTLNHNVMYWYQQKSSQAPKLLFHYYDKDFNNEADTPDNFQSRRPNTSFCFLDIRSPGLGDTAMYLCATSRAQGLGEQFFGPGTRLTVL.

On this clone: Germline is not matched at one junction end, which may reflect a read error. The chain couples TRBV18 to TRBJ1-2; 7 nucleotides match TRBD1. The length of the CDR3 is 14 residues. The V gene's germline CDR1 is KGHSH and CDR2 LQKENI. For the CDR3, the DNA is TGTGCCAGCTCACCACGCGAAGGGGCCGGGACAGATCCCTTC. The encoded protein is CASSPREGAGTDPF.

The chain uses TRBV7-7 and TRBJ2-5; 12 bases are shared with TRBD2. This CDR3 comprises 15 residues. Germline CDR1 is SSHAT and CDR2 is FNYEAQ (reference sequence). The V segment lost 4 bases and the J segment 1 base; nucleotides outside the gene matches: 1. For the CDR3, the DNA is TGTGCCAGCAGCTCTAGCGGGGGGGCCCAAGAGACCCAGTACTTC. Protein: CASSSSGGAQETQYF.

There are a few counts of this clone. This sequence joins TRBV19 and TRBJ2-1; D gene uncertain. Germline V gives CDR1 LNHDA, CDR2 SQIVND (reference sequence). V lost 3 bases to trimming and J lost 6 bases, with 9 bases between them. The CDR3 is 13 amino acids. CDR3 in DNA: TGTGCCAGTAGTATTGGAACAGCCAATGAGCAGTTCTTC. It specifies CASSIGTANEQFF.

V gene TRBV10-1 combines with J gene TRBJ1-1; 7 bases agree with TRBD1. Looked up from germline, CDR1 is WNHNN and CDR2 is SYGVQD (reference sequence). With V trimmed by 6 bases and J by 0 bases, 16 bases remained unmatched. CDR3 length: 18 amino acids. Here the CDR3 reads CASRGTASTKHMNTEAFF. The CDR3 coding sequence is TGCGCCAGCAGGGGGACAGCCTCAACTAAGCACATGAACACTGAAGCTTTCTTT.

The rearrangement joins TRBV4-1 to TRBJ2-3, with TRBD2 identical over 9 bases. Per germline, CDR1 MGHRA and CDR2 YSYEKL. The CDR3 is 17 residues long. Germline trimming cut 0 bases from V and 6 bases from J; bases unmatched to any gene: 10. For the CDR3, the DNA is TGCGCCAGCAGCCAAGATACAGCGGGGGGCGCACTCGATACGCAGTATTTT. It codes for CASSQDTAGGALDTQYF.

The gene calls are TRBV7-3 and TRBJ1-1; TRBD1 agrees at 10 bases. The CDR3 contains 14 residues. V trimming: 4 bases; J trimming: 11 bases; junction bases outside the gene matches: 10. The germline V gene has CDR1 SGHTA and CDR2 FQGTGA. The CDR3 region is CASSSGQGEGKAFF. DNA for the CDR3: TGTGCCAGCAGCTCAGGACAGGGGGAAGGAAAGGCTTTCTTT.

V and J are TRBV5-1 and TRBJ2-2, with a weak D call TRBD2 (6 bases). Germline loops: CDR1 SGHRS, CDR2 YFSETQ. The CDR3 has 15 residues. Trimming left V 3 bases short and J 8 bases short, with 17 bases between. CDR3 in amino acids: CASSWDLTVEGELFF. The DNA of the CDR3 is TGCGCCAGCAGCTGGGACTTGACAGTGGAAGGGGAGCTGTTTTTT.